One and the same sample provided the 21 T cell receptor beta chains below, sequenced in a study of type 1 and type 2 diabetes patients. Amplification started from genomic DNA. The TCR beta CDR3 region was amplified using 30 forward and 13 reverse primers. TCRdb itself ran the multiplex PCR reads through MiXCR, one entry per CDR3 protein. The table lists 250,000 or so distinct CDR3 sequences, 47% of them singletons, with roughly 15% in the top ten. The sample consisted of peripheral blood mononuclear cells (PBMCs). These receptors were obtained from a man younger than 35 with type 2 diabetes.

V is TRBV20-1 and J is TRBJ1-2; D unresolved. Germline CDR1 DFQATT, CDR2 SNEGSKA (reference sequence). V lost 1 base and J 4 bases, leaving 10 bases between the germline ends. The CDR3 length is 13 residues. In DNA, the CDR3 is TGCAGTGCTAGAGTCGACGGGAGCTATGGCTACACCTTC. It encodes CSARVDGSYGYTF.

This chain connects TRBV2 to TRBJ2-7, with D maybe TRBD1 (7 bases). The end of the DNA is better explained by TRBJ2-5, so the J call may be wrong. The CDR3 is made up of 17 amino acids. Germline V gene lookup returns CDR1 SNHLY and CDR2 FYNNEI. The DNA for the CDR3 is TGTGCCAGCAGCCAAGCAAGGGGGCGGGGACGAGGAGAGACCCAGTACTTC. Protein sequence: CASSQARGRGRGETQYF.

This chain links TRBV9 with TRBJ1-1, with no clear D. Germline V gene lookup returns CDR1 SGDLS and CDR2 YYNGEE. Trimming stripped 0 bases from V and 1 base from J, with 4 bases between. CDR3 length: 13 residues. CDR3 nucleotide sequence: TGTGCCAGCAGCGTAGTCCCGAACACTGAAGCTTTCTTT. This encodes CASSVVPNTEAFF.

This clonotype was recorded once. J is TRBJ2-5 and V is TRBV28, with D possibly TRBD2 on 5 matching bases. CDR1 is MDHEN, CDR2 SYDVKM, per germline. This CDR3 spans 13 amino acids. Trimming left V 3 bases short and J 5 bases short, with 10 bases between. CDR3: CASSFLALETQYF. In DNA, the CDR3 is TGTGCCAGCAGTTTTCTAGCTTTGGAGACCCAGTACTTC.

A single count supports this clonotype. This sequence joins TRBV5-1 and TRBJ1-2; D not resolved. V was shortened by 1 base and J by 6 bases, with 22 bases between the two germline ends. The CDR3 consists of 17 residues. Germline V CDR1 and CDR2: SGHRS, YFSETQ. The CDR3 loop reads CASSLFSEGGLVHGYTF. The CDR3 DNA is TGCGCCAGCAGCTTGTTCTCTGAGGGAGGGTTGGTTCATGGCTACACCTTC. The variable domain in full, completed from reference TRBV5-1 and TRBJ1-2, reads KAGVTQTPRYLIKTRGQQVTLSCSPISGHRSVSWYQQTPGQGLQFLFEYFSETQRNKGNFPGRFSGRQFSNSRSEMNVSTLELGDSALYLCASSLFSEGGLVHGYTFGSGTRLTVV.

The chain combines TRBV7-8 with TRBJ1-1; no definite D call. CDR1 is SGHVS, CDR2 FQNEAQ, per germline. This CDR3 is built from 18 residues. The V and J ends lost 0 bases and 0 bases respectively, with 17 bases between them. CDR3 nucleotides: TGTGCCAGCAGCTTAGCTGTTCGGTGGTCCTCGTTGAACACTGAAGCTTTCTTT. The encoded protein is CASSLAVRWSSLNTEAFF.

This chain connects TRBV29-1 to TRBJ2-1, with no clear D. V was pared by 6 bases and J by 5 bases, with 17 bases between. Germline V lookup: CDR1 SQVTM, CDR2 ANQGSEA. The CDR3 has 14 amino acids. The CDR3 sequence is CSVPYDGPNNEQFF. In nucleotides, the CDR3 is TGCAGCGTCCCCTACGACGGCCCTAACAATGAGCAGTTCTTC.

The chain combines TRBV7-8 with TRBJ1-5; D possibly corresponds to TRBD1 (5 bases). V gave up 5 bases and J gave up 6 bases, with 14 bases separating them. Germline CDR1 reads SGHVS; CDR2 reads FQNEAQ. This CDR3 spans 14 amino acids. CDR3 loop: CASSTGTDGQPQHF. The CDR3, as DNA: TGTGCCAGCAGCACCGGGACCGACGGTCAGCCCCAGCATTTT.

The rearrangement links TRBV30 to TRBJ2-1, with 14 nucleotides matching TRBD2. This CDR3 contains 14 residues. Germline values: CDR1 GTSNPN, CDR2 SVGIG (reference sequence). The CDR3 DNA reads as TGTGCAGGGGGGACTAGCGGGAGAGCAGTTGAGCAGTTCTTC. Translation gives CAGGTSGRAVEQFF.

This clonotype was recorded a few times. The junction shows a germline mismatch at one end, possibly a read error. The rearrangement joins TRBV4-1 to TRBJ1-6; 8 positions match TRBD1. The CDR3 loop spans 14 amino acids. CDR1 MGHRA and CDR2 YSYEKL come from the germline V gene. The CDR3 DNA is TGTGCCAGCAGCCAAGGACAGGGAAATTCACCCCTCCACTTT. This codes for CASSQGQGNSPLHF.

This clonotype has a handful of counts. This chain joins TRBV7-2 and TRBJ1-6; 7 bases match TRBD1. CDR1 and CDR2 from the germline V gene are SGHTA and FQGNSA. The CDR3 totals 15 residues. V trimming: 2 bases; J trimming: 9 bases; junction bases outside the gene matches: 7. CDR3 sequence reads: CASSLPGQTVSPLHF. The CDR3 DNA reads TGTGCCAGCAGCTTACCGGGACAGACAGTTTCACCCCTCCACTTT.

This clonotype showed up many times. V usage is TRBV30 and J usage is TRBJ1-2, with D hard to call. Per germline, CDR1 GTSNPN and CDR2 SVGIG (reference sequence). V lost 1 base to trimming and J lost 5 bases, with 5 bases between them. This CDR3 has 11 amino acids. The CDR3 DNA follows: TGTGCCTGGAGTGGAATATATGGCTACACCTTC. The encoded protein is CAWSGIYGYTF.

The genes are TRBV15 and TRBJ2-3, with 16 positions matching TRBD2. The J segment lost 5 bases and the V segment lost 3 bases, leaving 11 bases of the junction unmatched. This CDR3 has 19 amino acids. Germline V gene sequence: CDR1 LNHNV, CDR2 YYDKDF (reference sequence). CDR3 sequence reads: CATSSEPGLAGGPGDTQYF. The CDR3, as DNA: TGTGCCACCAGCAGTGAACCGGGACTAGCGGGAGGGCCTGGAGATACGCAGTATTTT.

This clonotype has more than one count but fewer than ten. This chain uses TRBV29-1 with TRBJ1-1, with D possibly TRBD1 on 6 matching bases. CDR3 length equals 14 residues. The V gene's germline CDR1 is SQVTM and CDR2 ANQGSEA. Trimming removed 3 bases from V and 1 base from J, with 12 bases in between. CDR3 sequence reads: CSVDLGTSNTEAFF. The CDR3 DNA sequence: TGCAGCGTTGATTTAGGGACATCGAACACTGAAGCTTTCTTT.

The V call is TRBV27, the J call TRBJ2-4, with D maybe TRBD1 (6 bases). The length of the CDR3 is 14 residues. V lost 7 bases to trimming and J lost 10 bases, with 20 bases between them. Germline V gene data show CDR1 as MNHEY and CDR2 as SMNVEV (reference sequence). The CDR3 here is CASIATGRGGIQYF. The CDR3 coding sequence is TGTGCCAGCATCGCCACGGGGCGAGGGGGTATTCAGTACTTC.

The rearrangement links TRBV29-1 to TRBJ2-7; a weak D match, TRBD1 (6 bases). The V gene lost 4 bases and the J gene lost 4 bases, with 23 bases spanning the gap. Germline assignment: CDR1 SQVTM and CDR2 ANQGSEA. CDR3 size: 16 residues. CDR3 loop: CSVGNPNRDRSYEQYF. The CDR3 DNA is TGCAGCGTTGGGAATCCTAACAGGGATCGCAGTTACGAGCAGTACTTC.

The rearrangement joins TRBV10-3 to TRBJ2-7, with 8 bases lining up with TRBD1. The CDR3 is made up of 18 amino acids. The V and J ends lost 4 bases and 4 bases, in that order; junction bases with no gene match: 18. Germline-derived CDR1 and CDR2 are ENHRY and SYGVKD. The DNA of the CDR3 is TGTGCCATCAGTGGGGGGGCCCTTTCCGGGACAGGAGCTTACGAGCAGTACTTC. Translating it yields CAISGGALSGTGAYEQYF.

This chain links TRBV29-1 with TRBJ2-5; D might be TRBD1 or TRBD2, each matching 5 bases. The germline V gene has CDR1 SQVTM and CDR2 ANQGSEA. CDR3 length: 12 residues. The ends were cut back, 7 bases at V and 5 bases at J, with 14 bases in the middle. The CDR3, as DNA: TGCAGCGGATGGGGGTTAGGGGAGACCCAGTACTTC. This sequence encodes CSGWGLGETQYF.

The rearrangement uses TRBV27 and TRBJ2-7, with D maybe TRBD2 (5 bases). The germline V gene has CDR1 MNHEY and CDR2 SMNVEV (reference sequence). V was trimmed by 0 bases and J by 3 bases, leaving 12 bases between them. The CDR3 runs 15 residues. CDR3 sequence: CASSLSRDLVYEQYF. In DNA, the CDR3 is TGTGCCAGCAGTTTATCCCGGGATTTGGTCTACGAGCAGTACTTC.

Ten or more counts support this clonotype. The V gene is TRBV2, the J gene TRBJ2-7, with D unresolved. CDR1 SNHLY and CDR2 FYNNEI come from the germline V gene. CDR3 length: 14 amino acids. V was clipped by 4 bases and J by 1 base, with 11 bases between them. The CDR3 sequence: CASSASWFSYEQYF. CDR3 nucleotides: TGTGCCAGCAGTGCTTCCTGGTTTTCCTACGAGCAGTACTTC.

A remark on this clonotype: A read error is possible here, since a much larger clone lies one base away. The J gene is TRBJ2-5, the V gene TRBV30; D not resolved. There are 13 residues in the CDR3. Germline-derived CDR1 and CDR2 are GTSNPN and SVGIG (reference sequence). V shed 1 base and J shed 4 bases, with 10 bases lying between them. As DNA, the CDR3 is TGTGCCTGGAGTGGTGGAGACCGAGAGACCCAGTACTTC. Amino acids: CAWSGGDRETQYF. Complete variable domain (other parts from reference TRBV30 and TRBJ2-5): SQTIHQWPATLVQPVGSPLSLECTVEGTSNPNLYWYRQAAGRGLQLLFYSVGIGQISSEVPQNLSASRPQDRQFILSSKKLLLSDSGFYLCAWSGGDRETQYFGPGTRLLVL.